Each of the 20 T cell receptor beta chains below was sequenced from the same sample in a study of blood T cell repertoires in COVID-19 (dated by TCRdb to the early 2020s). The protocol used for the library was the immunoSEQ multiplex PCR assay. TCRdb's version of the immuneACCESS table is confined to in-frame rearrangements and falls short of the full clone set. An unresolved V gene accounts for under half of the shortfall where checked; the remainder is of unknown origin. The sample profile shows 250,000 to 300,000 clones; approximately 78% of them were found once. The ten top clones hold 5% of the sample. Sequencing was carried out using PBMCs or T cells enriched from blood (not recorded which). All receptors derive from a man aged 40-50 years who had been exposed to COVID-19.

This chain connects TRBV5-4 to TRBJ2-1; 8 nucleotides agree with TRBD2. V gave up 3 bases and J gave up 5 bases; unmatched junction bases: 7. The CDR3 covers 15 residues. Germline CDR1 reads SGHNT; CDR2 reads YYREEE (reference sequence). This CDR3 reads CASSSGLVMNNEQFF. CDR3 DNA: TGTGCCAGCAGCTCGGGACTAGTAATGAACAATGAGCAGTTCTTC.

The chain joins TRBV19 to TRBJ1-1; D is uncertain. Germline-derived CDR1 and CDR2 are LNHDA and SQIVND (reference sequence). Trimming shortened V by 3 bases and J by 8 bases, and 22 bases separated the two germline ends. CDR3 length equals 16 residues. The CDR3 spells CASSIGSFLRLGEAFF. Here the CDR3 DNA reads TGTGCCAGTAGTATTGGGAGTTTCCTCCGACTGGGGGAAGCTTTCTTT.

The V and J genes are TRBV5-4 and TRBJ2-7; 12 bases agree with TRBD2. With V trimmed by 6 bases and J by 7 bases, 11 bases remained unmatched. Germline CDR1 is SGHNT and CDR2 is YYREEE (reference sequence). This CDR3 spans 15 amino acids. This chain's CDR3 is CASTEGLAGRGEQYF. The CDR3 region has the DNA TGTGCCAGCACCGAGGGACTAGCGGGCCGGGGGGAGCAGTACTTC.

V and J are TRBV7-8 and TRBJ1-5; no clear D gene. The germline CDR1 and CDR2 sequences are SGHVS and FQNEAQ. This CDR3 spans 16 amino acids. Between the trimmed V and J ends, which lost 1 base and 2 bases, there was a span of 12 bases. The CDR3 sequence: CASSLGRGGGNQPQHF. CDR3 DNA: TGTGCCAGCAGCTTAGGCCGGGGAGGAGGCAATCAGCCCCAGCATTTT. Using reference TRBV7-8 and TRBJ1-5 for the parts outside the CDR3, the full variable domain is GAGVSQSPRYKVAKRGQDVALRCDPISGHVSLFWYQQALGQGPEFLTYFQNEAQLDKSGLPSDRFFAERPEGSVSTLKIQRTQQEDSAVYLCASSLGRGGGNQPQHFGDGTRLSIL.

This clone was detected a few times. The J gene is TRBJ2-7, the V gene TRBV5-1, with 10 bases that match TRBD2. Germline CDR1 reads SGHRS; CDR2 reads YFSETQ. V was pared by 4 bases and J by 1 base, with 5 bases of the junction left unmatched. The CDR3 consists of 15 residues. The CDR3 sequence: CASSHGLAVSYEQYF. DNA for the CDR3: TGCGCCAGCAGCCACGGACTAGCGGTTTCCTACGAGCAGTACTTC.

The chain uses TRBV4-2 and TRBJ1-5; D call uncertain. This CDR3 is 13 amino acids long. V lost 0 bases, J lost 9 bases, and 9 bases lay in between. The germline gives CDR1 LGHNA, CDR2 YNFKEQ. The CDR3 sequence is CASSQDLVAPQHF. The CDR3, as DNA: TGTGCCAGCAGCCAAGATCTGGTGGCGCCCCAGCATTTT.

The gene calls are TRBV7-9 and TRBJ2-7; the match to TRBD1 covers 9 bases. The V gene's germline CDR1 is SEHNR and CDR2 FQNEAQ (reference sequence). V trimming: 2 bases; J trimming: 3 bases; junction bases outside the gene matches: 8. CDR3 length equals 16 residues. Written as DNA, the CDR3 is TGTGCCAGCAGCTTACTCTCCGGGACAGGGCTCTACGAGCAGTACTTC. This sequence encodes CASSLLSGTGLYEQYF.

J is TRBJ2-3 and V is TRBV19; TRBD2 matches 8 bases. CDR1 and CDR2 (germline): LNHDA, SQIVND (reference sequence). The CDR3 is made up of 17 amino acids. Trimming took 0 bases from V and 5 from J; bases not matched to a gene: 10. As DNA, the CDR3 is TGTGCCAGTAGTATAGACGTCCCGGGAGGGCCTAGAGATACGCAGTATTTT. Translating it yields CASSIDVPGGPRDTQYF.

The V and J genes are TRBV30 and TRBJ1-5, with D unresolved. This CDR3 has 15 amino acids. Deletions cut 3 bases from V and 4 bases from J, with 16 bases between. Germline V gene lookup returns CDR1 GTSNPN and CDR2 SVGIG (reference sequence). This CDR3 reads CAWRGSGAGNQPQHF. The CDR3 nucleotides are TGTGCCTGGAGGGGTAGCGGAGCCGGTAATCAGCCCCAGCATTTT.

The rearrangement joins TRBV2 to TRBJ2-2, with D uncertain. The CDR3 loop spans 14 amino acids. Germline V CDR1 and CDR2: SNHLY, FYNNEI. The V end was cut by 7 bases, the J end by 3 bases, with 12 bases between. CDR3 amino acids: CASTREDDTGELFF. In DNA, the CDR3 is TGTGCCAGCACCCGCGAGGATGACACCGGGGAGCTGTTTTTT. Using reference TRBV2 and TRBJ2-2 for the parts outside the CDR3, the full variable domain is EPEVTQTPSHQVTQMGQEVILRCVPISNHLYFYWYRQILGQKVEFLVSFYNNEISEKSEIFDDQFSVERPDGSNFTLKIRSTKLEDSAMYFCASTREDDTGELFFGEGSRLTVL.

Remarks on this clone: Without the conserved terminal phenylalanine or tryptophan, this CDR3 likely stems from a read error. The DNA is omitted, as the CDR3 cannot be located on it reliably, and the CDR3 follows TCRdb's listing. V and J are TRBV27 and TRBJ2-7; TRBD1 was called by the table and not checked on the DNA. Germline V gene lookup returns CDR1 MNHEY and CDR2 SMNVEV (reference sequence). The CDR3 is 11 amino acids in total, end residues counted. The CDR3 loop reads CASSFHDRGEL.

The J gene is TRBJ1-5, the V gene TRBV30, with 7 bases fitting TRBD1. J lost 5 bases, V lost 5 bases, and 6 bases had no gene match. CDR1 and CDR2 (germline): GTSNPN, SVGIG (reference sequence). The CDR3 runs to 13 residues. CDR3 bases: TGTGCCTGGGCGACAGGGAGAGATCAGCCCCAGCATTTT. This sequence encodes CAWATGRDQPQHF.

V usage is TRBV6-4 and J usage is TRBJ1-2; 8 nucleotides align to TRBD1. In germline, CDR1 is MRHNA, CDR2 SNTAGT. This CDR3 is 14 amino acids long. J gave up 5 bases and V 5 bases, and 7 bases lay outside the gene matches. The CDR3 region has the DNA TGTGCCAGCAGTAGAGGGACAGGAGAATATGGCTACACCTTC. It is translated as CASSRGTGEYGYTF.

The rearrangement joins TRBV7-3 to TRBJ2-1, with 7 bases matching TRBD2. The germline gives CDR1 SGHTA, CDR2 FQGTGA. The CDR3 consists of 14 residues. After removal of 7 bases from V and 6 bases from J, the junction contained 9 bases not matched to a gene. For the CDR3, the DNA is TGTGCCAGCAAACTCAACGGGGGGTTCAATGAGCAGTTCTTC. Protein sequence: CASKLNGGFNEQFF.

This chain uses TRBV9 with TRBJ2-1; 8 nucleotides align to TRBD1. The CDR3 extends over 15 amino acids. Germline V gene sequence: CDR1 SGDLS, CDR2 YYNGEE. V gave up 3 bases and J gave up 6 bases; unmatched junction bases: 8. CDR3 in amino acids: CASSAQQGVGNEQFF. The CDR3 region has the DNA TGTGCCAGCAGCGCTCAACAGGGGGTGGGCAATGAGCAGTTCTTC.

This clone was recorded only once. The chain recombines TRBV7-9 with TRBJ1-4; D unresolved. Germline V gene lookup returns CDR1 SEHNR and CDR2 FQNEAQ (reference sequence). The V end was cut by 4 bases, the J end by 3 bases, with 6 bases between. This CDR3 is 13 amino acids long. CDR3 region: CASSSPSNEKLFF. The DNA of the CDR3 is TGTGCCAGCAGCTCCCCTTCTAATGAAAAACTGTTTTTT.

The rearrangement links TRBV10-3 to TRBJ2-3; TRBD2 matches 11 bases. There are 15 residues in the CDR3. The V segment lost 4 bases and the J segment 6 bases; nucleotides outside the gene matches: 6. The germline V gene encodes CDR1 ENHRY and CDR2 SYGVKD. The CDR3 bases are TGTGCCATCAGTGGAACTAGCGGGAGTGTGGATACGCAGTATTTT. The encoded protein is CAISGTSGSVDTQYF.

The rearrangement joins TRBV7-9 to TRBJ1-1; 7 bases are a match to TRBD1. The V gene's germline CDR1 is SEHNR and CDR2 FQNEAQ (reference sequence). CDR3 length equals 13 residues. Trimming at V came to 8 bases and at J to 1 base, leaving 4 bases not matched to a gene. CDR3 bases: TGTGCCAGCCGGGGACAGCCGAACACTGAAGCTTTCTTT. Amino acids: CASRGQPNTEAFF.

This clone was counted only a few times. The chain is built from TRBV18 and TRBJ2-4; perhaps TRBD1 as D (6 bases). V lost 4 bases and J 8 bases, leaving 12 bases between the germline ends. This CDR3 is built from 13 residues. Looked up from germline, CDR1 is KGHSH and CDR2 is LQKENI. The CDR3 is CASSRGPRDIQYF. CDR3 DNA: TGTGCCAGCTCACGGGGGCCCAGGGACATTCAGTACTTC. Looking up the rest from reference TRBV18 and TRBJ2-4 gives the full variable domain: NAGVMQNPRHLVRRRGQEARLRCSPMKGHSHVYWYRQLPEEGLKFMVYLQKENIIDESGMPKERFSAEFPKEGPSILRIQQVVRGDSAAYFCASSRGPRDIQYFGAGTRLSVL.

V usage is TRBV11-2 and J usage is TRBJ2-3; D remains unclear. The ends were cut back, 5 bases at V and 5 bases at J, with 8 bases in the middle. Germline V gene data show CDR1 as SGHAT and CDR2 as FQNNGV. This CDR3 contains 12 residues. The CDR3, as DNA: TGTGCCAGCAGCGGCATCCGAGATACGCAGTATTTT. Translation: CASSGIRDTQYF. Full variable domain (rest looked up from reference TRBV11-2 and TRBJ2-3): EAGVAQSPRYKIIEKRQSVAFWCNPISGHATLYWYQQILGQGPKLLIQFQNNGVVDDSQLPKDRFSAERLKGVDSTLKIQPAKLEDSAVYLCASSGIRDTQYFGPGTRLTVL.